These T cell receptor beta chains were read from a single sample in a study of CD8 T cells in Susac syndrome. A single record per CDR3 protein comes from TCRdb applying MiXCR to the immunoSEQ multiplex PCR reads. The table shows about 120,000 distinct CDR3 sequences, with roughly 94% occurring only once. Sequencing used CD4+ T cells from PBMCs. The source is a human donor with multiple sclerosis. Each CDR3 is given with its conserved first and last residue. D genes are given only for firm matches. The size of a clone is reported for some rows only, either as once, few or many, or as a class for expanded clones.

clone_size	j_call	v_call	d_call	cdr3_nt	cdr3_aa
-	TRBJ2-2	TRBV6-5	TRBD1	TGTGCCAGCAGTTCTCTTGGCAGGGGGCGCGCCGGGGAGCTGTTTTTT	CASSSLGRGRAGELFF
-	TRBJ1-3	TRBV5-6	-	TGTGCCAGCAGCACATACCTTTTGTCCTTCTCTGGAAACACCATATATTTT	CASSTYLLSFSGNTIYF
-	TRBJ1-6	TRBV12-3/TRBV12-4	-	TGTGCCAGCAGTGCCCAGGACAGCGATTCACCCCTCCACTTT	CASSAQDSDSPLHF
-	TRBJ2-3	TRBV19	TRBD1	TGTGCCAGTAAACACAGGGGGACAGATACGCAGTATTTT	CASKHRGTDTQYF
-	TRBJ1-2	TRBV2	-	TGTGCCAGCAGTGACGGCGGGGCTGGCTACACCTTC	CASSDGGAGYTF
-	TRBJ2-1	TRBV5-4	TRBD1	TGTGCCAGCAGCTTGGCCCTGGGACAGGGGCCCCAGGAGCAGTTCTTC	CASSLALGQGPQEQFF
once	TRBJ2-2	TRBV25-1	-	TGTGCCAGCAGTGAGGGAAACTACGGGGAGCTGTTTTTT	CASSEGNYGELFF
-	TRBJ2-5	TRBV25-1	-	TGTGCCAGCGGTACTATGGGGAAAGGGACCCAGTACTTC	CASGTMGKGTQYF
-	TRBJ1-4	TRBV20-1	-	TGCAGTGCTAGAGGGACGAACGGCGGTGAAAAACTGTTTTTT	CSARGTNGGEKLFF
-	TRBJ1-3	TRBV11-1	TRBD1	TGTGCCAGCAGCTTATTCGGACAGGGGACTGAAAACACCATATATTTT	CASSLFGQGTENTIYF
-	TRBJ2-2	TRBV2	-	TGTGCCAGCCTTAAGGCAACGAACACCGGGGAGCTGTTTTTT	CASLKATNTGELFF
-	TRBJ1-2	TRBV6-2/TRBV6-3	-	TGTGCCAGCAGTTACTCACACTCGGGCTGGTATGGCTACACCTTC	CASSYSHSGWYGYTF
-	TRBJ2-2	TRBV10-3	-	TGTGCCATCAGTGGGGGGCCGGTGGGGAACACCGGGGAGCTGTTTTTT	CAISGGPVGNTGELFF
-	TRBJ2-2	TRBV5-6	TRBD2	TGTGCCAGCAGCTTCGGGACTAGCGAGTTCGGGGAGCTGTTTTTT	CASSFGTSEFGELFF
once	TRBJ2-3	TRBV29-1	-	TGCAGCGTTGAACCCGTGCGACGGAGGGCACCAGATACGCAGTATTTT	CSVEPVRRRAPDTQYF
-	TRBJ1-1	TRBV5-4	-	TGTGCCAGCAGCTTTAGCATCGGAAAGACTGAAGCTTTCTTT	CASSFSIGKTEAFF
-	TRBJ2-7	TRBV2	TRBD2	TGTGCCAGCCGTCCCATTCGACTAGCGCAGAACGAGCAGTACTTC	CASRPIRLAQNEQYF
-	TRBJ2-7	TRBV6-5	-	TGTGCCAGCAGTTACTCGGAGACAAGCTCCTACGAGCAGTACTTC	CASSYSETSSYEQYF
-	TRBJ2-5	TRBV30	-	TGTGCCTGGAGTGAAACGGGAAAAGAGACCCAGTACTTC	CAWSETGKETQYF
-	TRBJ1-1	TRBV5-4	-	TGTGCCAGCAGCTTACCACAGGGTCAGGACACTGAAGCTTTCTTT	CASSLPQGQDTEAFF
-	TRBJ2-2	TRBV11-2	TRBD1	TGTGCCAGCAGCCCCATCAGGGGGCCAAACACCGGGGAGCTGTTTTTT	CASSPIRGPNTGELFF
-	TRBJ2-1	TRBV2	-	TGTGCCAGCAGTGAGGACCGTCTCGGGGTGGGCAATGAGCAGTTCTTC	CASSEDRLGVGNEQFF
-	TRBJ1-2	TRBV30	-	TGTGCCTGGGGGGGGCAGGGTGGAATTTATGGCTACACCTTC	CAWGGQGGIYGYTF
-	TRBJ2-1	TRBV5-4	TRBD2	TGTGCCAGCAGCTTAAGACGGGGGGGCAATGAGCAGTTCTTC	CASSLRRGGNEQFF
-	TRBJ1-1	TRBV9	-	TGTGCCAGCAGCGTAGGAGACGAGAGTAACACTGAAGCTTTCTTT	CASSVGDESNTEAFF
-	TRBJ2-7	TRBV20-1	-	TGCAGTGCTAGAGTAGGAGGGGGGGACCCCTACGAGCAGTACTTC	CSARVGGGDPYEQYF
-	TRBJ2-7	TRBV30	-	TGTGCCTGGACACTAGACTACGAGCAGTACTTC	CAWTLDYEQYF
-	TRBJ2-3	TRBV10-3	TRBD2	TGTGCCATCAGTGTGGTCTCGGGACTAGTGAGAGATACGCAGTATTTT	CAISVVSGLVRDTQYF
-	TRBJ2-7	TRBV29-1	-	TGCAGCGTTGCAGACTTTGGGGGCGAGCAGTACTTC	CSVADFGGEQYF